Listed here are 30 T cell receptor beta chains from one sample, sequenced in a study of T cell repertoires in cytomegalovirus infection. One entry per CDR3 protein results from TCRdb running MiXCR on the reads. Here the sample spans hundreds of thousands of distinct CDR3 sequences, 15% to 20% being singletons. Input material: PBMCs. The source of these receptors is a human donor in good health (CMV status not recorded). Some clones in this sample may be carry-over from other donors' samples.

This clonotype was seen only a few times. The rearrangement joins TRBV4-2 to TRBJ2-3; a possible D gene is TRBD2 (6 bases). V was trimmed by 0 bases and J by 9 bases, leaving 10 bases between them. Germline V gene sequence: CDR1 LGHNA, CDR2 YNFKEQ. The CDR3 is 13 amino acids. DNA for the CDR3: TGTGCCAGCAGCCAAGAGCGCGGGGCCACGCAGTATTTT. Its protein is CASSQERGATQYF.

The CDR3 loop is CSADPVAAQETQYF. In DNA form, the CDR3 reads TGCAGTGCCGACCCAGTAGCGGCCCAAGAGACCCAGTACTTC. The chain has TRBV20-1 and TRBJ2-5, with a possible D match to TRBD2 (6 bases). Trimming cost V 6 bases and J 1 base, with 15 bases left between them. CDR3 length: 14 amino acids. The V gene's germline CDR1 is DFQATT and CDR2 SNEGSKA (reference sequence).

This clonotype was seen once. J is TRBJ2-5 and V is TRBV5-4; 12 bases line up with TRBD2. Per the germline V gene, CDR1 is SGHNT and CDR2 is YYREEE (reference sequence). After removal of 5 bases from V and 0 bases from J, the junction contained 5 bases not matched to a gene. The CDR3 contains 16 residues. The CDR3 spells CASSSTSGRYQETQYF. The CDR3 DNA reads TGTGCCAGCAGTTCAACTAGCGGGAGGTACCAAGAGACCCAGTACTTC.

This clonotype was detected ten times or more. The J gene is TRBJ1-5, the V gene TRBV27; D not resolved. Germline V gene data show CDR1 as MNHEY and CDR2 as SMNVEV (reference sequence). V lost 4 bases, J lost 4 bases, and 8 bases lay in between. The CDR3 extends over 13 amino acids. DNA for the CDR3: TGTGCCAGCAGTTACGGACCGAATCAGCCCCAGCATTTT. Translation: CASSYGPNQPQHF.

This chain connects TRBV20-1 to TRBJ1-1; D is undetermined. Trimming pared 5 bases from V and 0 bases from J, leaving 7 bases between. The CDR3 consists of 12 residues. Germline-derived CDR1 and CDR2 are DFQATT and SNEGSKA (reference sequence). The CDR3 bases are TGCAGTGCTCAAGTCCTGAACACTGAAGCTTTCTTT. It encodes CSAQVLNTEAFF.

The gene calls are TRBV28 and TRBJ2-3, with 7 bases fitting TRBD1. Germline lookup yields CDR1 MDHEN and CDR2 SYDVKM. This CDR3 is 13 amino acids long. J was trimmed by 3 bases and V by 7 bases; bases with no gene match: 4. The CDR3 spells CASTQGITDTQYF. In DNA, the CDR3 is TGTGCCAGCACACAGGGGATTACAGATACGCAGTATTTT.

The chain is built from TRBV19 and TRBJ1-2, with D possibly being TRBD1 (6 bases). V was shortened by 3 bases and J by 4 bases, with 18 bases between the two germline ends. Germline lookup yields CDR1 LNHDA and CDR2 SQIVND (reference sequence). The CDR3 is 16 amino acids. The CDR3: CASSIVPDRSIYGYTF. The DNA of the CDR3 is TGTGCCAGTAGTATTGTTCCCGACAGGTCCATCTATGGCTACACCTTC.

V is TRBV29-1 and J is TRBJ2-5, with a possible D match to TRBD1 (6 bases). CDR1 SQVTM and CDR2 ANQGSEA come from the germline V gene. Trimming stripped 5 bases from V and 3 bases from J, with 25 bases between. The CDR3 covers 17 residues. In DNA form, the CDR3 reads TGCAGCGTTTTCGGCTCCCGTGCACAGGGTTCGAAAGAGACCCAGTACTTC. The encoded protein is CSVFGSRAQGSKETQYF.

The chain links TRBV28 to TRBJ2-1; D is unresolved. The CDR3 is 12 residues long. V lost 2 bases and J lost 7, with 6 bases in between. CDR1 MDHEN and CDR2 SYDVKM come from the germline V gene. CDR3 sequence (DNA): TGTGCCAGCAGTTTAGACTTTAATGAGCAGTTCTTC. This gives the protein CASSLDFNEQFF.

This clonotype showed up many times. The chain carries TRBV11-2 and TRBJ1-3; unclear D gene. The CDR3 totals 15 residues. Germline loops: CDR1 SGHAT, CDR2 FQNNGV. V was pared by 1 base and J by 0 bases, with 7 bases between. Written as DNA, the CDR3 is TGTGCCAGCAGCTTAGTCCAGAGCTCTGGAAACACCATATATTTT. Translating it yields CASSLVQSSGNTIYF.

The chain employs TRBV4-1 and TRBJ1-1; D uncertain. The CDR3 is 14 amino acids. V was trimmed by 0 bases and J by 5 bases, leaving 10 bases between them. Germline V gives CDR1 MGHRA, CDR2 YSYEKL. The CDR3 nucleotides read TGCGCCAGCAGCCAAGAGGATGTAGGTACTGAAGCTTTCTTT. Translation: CASSQEDVGTEAFF.

This clonotype has just a few counts. V is TRBV6-1 and J is TRBJ2-3, with TRBD1 matching 8 bases. Germline V gene data show CDR1 as MNHNS and CDR2 as SASEGT. V was clipped by 6 bases and J by 2 bases; unmatched bases: 13. The CDR3 has 17 residues. The CDR3 spells CASSGQGATEYTDTQYF. The DNA of the CDR3 is TGTGCCAGCAGCGGGCAGGGGGCGACCGAATACACAGATACGCAGTATTTT.

This clonotype was seen only a few times. This chain uses TRBV7-2 with TRBJ2-5; D uncertain. CDR3 length: 15 residues. Germline CDR1 is SGHTA and CDR2 is FQGNSA. Trimming stripped 5 bases from V and 5 bases from J, with 18 bases between. In DNA form, the CDR3 reads TGTGCCAGCAGCCGGAATAGTGGGCCTCGGGAGACCCAGTACTTC. Its translation: CASSRNSGPRETQYF.

The rearrangement uses TRBV29-1 and TRBJ2-1, with 9 bases matching TRBD1. CDR1 is SQVTM, CDR2 ANQGSEA, per germline. With 3 bases clipped from V and 5 bases from J, the junction kept 8 bases outside the gene matches. This CDR3 has 15 amino acids. This CDR3 reads CSVDLAQGANNEQFF. CDR3 bases: TGCAGCGTTGATCTGGCACAGGGGGCAAACAATGAGCAGTTCTTC.

This clonotype was observed at least ten times. The V and J genes are TRBV6-1 and TRBJ2-1, with 9 nucleotides matching TRBD1. Germline loops: CDR1 MNHNS, CDR2 SASEGT. This CDR3 has 13 amino acids. After removal of 7 bases from V and 5 bases from J, the junction contained 3 bases not matched to a gene. CDR3 sequence reads: CASIRQGDNEQFF. CDR3 sequence (DNA): TGTGCCAGCATTAGACAGGGGGACAATGAGCAGTTCTTC.

This clonotype was counted only a few times. CDR3 sequence reads: CSARDPTPLGSTQYF. CDR3 sequence (DNA): TGCAGTGCTAGAGACCCTACCCCCCTGGGGTCGACGCAGTATTTT. The rearrangement joins TRBV20-1 to TRBJ2-3, with D unresolved. The V gene's germline CDR1 is DFQATT and CDR2 SNEGSKA (reference sequence). The CDR3 consists of 15 residues. V was pared by 0 bases and J by 9 bases, with 19 bases between.

Many counts were recorded for this clonotype. The V and J genes are TRBV7-9 and TRBJ2-5; possibly TRBD1 for D (6 bases). V was trimmed by 5 bases and J by 3 bases, leaving 7 bases between them. Germline V gene sequence: CDR1 SEHNR, CDR2 FQNEAQ (reference sequence). This CDR3 comprises 12 residues. The CDR3 loop reads CASSGQKETQYF. As DNA, the CDR3 is TGTGCCAGCAGCGGACAGAAAGAGACCCAGTACTTC.

In the case of this clonotype: This may be a read error, as it is one base from a much larger clone. The V call is TRBV7-4, the J call TRBJ1-4; maybe TRBD1 (5 bases). In germline, CDR1 is SGHVT, CDR2 SQSDAQ. The CDR3 has 12 amino acids. Here the CDR3 reads CVSSRTISKLFF. The CDR3 DNA reads as TGTGTCAGCAGCCGGACAATCAGCAAACTGTTTTTT.

The table lists this clonotype with a count of one. This chain links TRBV3-1 with TRBJ2-1; a weak D match, TRBD1 (6 bases). Per the germline V gene, CDR1 is LGHDT and CDR2 is YNNKEL (reference sequence). Trimming took 7 bases from V and 2 from J, leaving 15 bases between them. CDR3 length equals 15 residues. The CDR3 DNA reads as TGTGCCAGCACTTTAGACAGGATGCCCTACAATGAGCAGTTCTTC. Protein sequence: CASTLDRMPYNEQFF.

This clonotype was seen more than once but under ten times. The chain has TRBV5-1 and TRBJ2-2; the D gene is possibly TRBD1 (6 bases). CDR1 and CDR2 from the germline V gene are SGHRS and YFSETQ. CDR3 length equals 15 residues. The ends were cut back, 2 bases at V and 1 base at J, with 9 bases in the middle. DNA of the CDR3: TGCGCCAGCAGCTTACGACAGGAGAACACCGGGGAGCTGTTTTTT. It specifies CASSLRQENTGELFF.

This chain joins TRBV20-1 and TRBJ2-1; 7 bases are a match to TRBD1. The CDR3 has 15 amino acids. Germline CDR1 reads DFQATT; CDR2 reads SNEGSKA (reference sequence). After removal of 5 bases from V and 1 base from J, the junction contained 8 bases not matched to a gene. CDR3 bases: TGCAGTGCTCTTGGGGGCAGGGGGTCCTACAATGAGCAGTTCTTC. This translates into CSALGGRGSYNEQFF.

The sample holds many counts of this clonotype. CDR3 coding DNA: TGTGCCAGCGAGCGGGACGCCCAGGCAACTAATGAAAAACTGTTTTTT. Residues: CASERDAQATNEKLFF. This chain links TRBV2 with TRBJ1-4, with D possibly matching TRBD1 (5 bases). Germline V gene sequence: CDR1 SNHLY, CDR2 FYNNEI. V gave up 8 bases and J gave up 0 bases, with 16 bases separating them. The CDR3 is made up of 16 amino acids.

In its sample, this clonotype was seen a few times. The chain joins TRBV19 to TRBJ1-5; D ambiguous. Trimming removed 5 bases from V and 5 bases from J, with 13 bases in between. The CDR3 consists of 14 residues. Germline V CDR1 and CDR2: LNHDA, SQIVND (reference sequence). CDR3 amino acids: CASSPLLGDQPQHF. The CDR3 DNA is TGTGCCAGTAGTCCCCTCCTCGGGGATCAGCCCCAGCATTTT. Full variable domain (missing parts from reference TRBV19 and TRBJ1-5): DGGITQSPKYLFRKEGQNVTLSCEQNLNHDAMYWYRQDPGQGLRLIYYSQIVNDFQKGDIAEGYSVSREKKESFPLTVTSAQKNPTAFYLCASSPLLGDQPQHFGDGTRLSIL.

This clonotype was found a few times. The rearrangement links TRBV7-7 to TRBJ2-2; D could derive from TRBD1 or TRBD2 (5 bases each). This CDR3 has 16 residues. Looked up from germline, CDR1 is SSHAT and CDR2 is FNYEAQ (reference sequence). V was shortened by 5 bases and J by 3 bases, with 16 bases between the two germline ends. The CDR3: CASSDTPGPYTGELFF. The CDR3 coding sequence is TGTGCCAGCAGCGACACTCCGGGGCCCTACACCGGGGAGCTGTTTTTT.

J is TRBJ2-5 and V is TRBV5-4; 7 bases are a match to TRBD1. Germline V CDR1 and CDR2: SGHNT, YYREEE (reference sequence). The CDR3 spans 14 residues. V dropped 4 bases and J dropped 3; count of bases not matched to a gene: 6. Written as DNA, the CDR3 is TGTGCCAGCAGCCAGCCGGACAGGAAAGAGACCCAGTACTTC. Its translation: CASSQPDRKETQYF. The full variable domain, with the rest looked up from reference TRBV5-4 and TRBJ2-5, is ETGVTQSPTHLIKTRGQQVTLRCSSQSGHNTVSWYQQALGQGPQFIFQYYREEENGRGNFPPRFSGLQFPNYSSELNVNALELDDSALYLCASSQPDRKETQYFGPGTRLLVL.

The genes are TRBV12-3 or TRBV12-4 and TRBJ2-1; D might be TRBD2 (6 bases). The V and J ends lost 5 bases and 6 bases respectively, with 14 bases between them. This CDR3 spans 14 amino acids. CDR3: CASSLGGGINEQFF. The CDR3 DNA is TGTGCCAGCAGTCTGGGTGGCGGGATCAATGAGCAGTTCTTC.

V is TRBV3-1 and J is TRBJ2-1, with D maybe TRBD2 (5 bases). This CDR3 comprises 11 residues. V was clipped by 7 bases and J by 7 bases, with 8 bases between them. The germline gives CDR1 LGHDT, CDR2 YNNKEL (reference sequence). DNA of the CDR3: TGTGCCAGCACGGGATGGAATGAGCAGTTCTTC. It encodes CASTGWNEQFF.

This clonotype was seen ten or more times. The chain couples TRBV7-8 to TRBJ2-2; D possibly uses TRBD1 or TRBD2 (5 bases each). This CDR3 region has 13 residues. Per the germline V gene, CDR1 is SGHVS and CDR2 is FQNEAQ. V lost 7 bases and J lost 7, with 13 bases in between. The CDR3 reads CASTLGGFGELFF. Here the CDR3 DNA reads TGTGCCAGCACCCTTGGGGGATTCGGGGAGCTGTTTTTT.

The rearrangement links TRBV5-4 to TRBJ2-1; 12 positions match TRBD2. This CDR3 is built from 16 residues. Germline V CDR1 and CDR2: SGHNT, YYREEE (reference sequence). The J segment lost 7 bases and the V segment lost 3 bases, leaving 8 bases of the junction unmatched. The CDR3 reads CASSSRTSGIMNEQFF. CDR3 coding DNA: TGTGCCAGCAGCTCGCGGACTAGCGGGATAATGAATGAGCAGTTCTTC.

The rearrangement uses TRBV18 and TRBJ2-1; D ambiguous. Trimming removed 0 bases from V and 7 bases from J, with 10 bases in between. Germline CDR1 KGHSH, CDR2 LQKENI. This CDR3 has 14 residues. The CDR3 nucleotides read TGTGCCAGCTCACCACCGGGGATTGGGAATGAGCAGTTCTTC. This sequence encodes CASSPPGIGNEQFF.